This T cell receptor beta chain was identified during a study of cytomegalovirus exposure and HLA in healthy donors (dated by TCRdb to about 2017). Some background on the complete study: According to a later analysis, one platform produced both the roughly 110 validation repertoires and the 730 or so repertoires of the first cohort. A separate validation cohort of about 110 different subjects was used in addition to the approximately 670-subject first cohort. The study combined high-throughput TCR immunosequencing, statistical association of individual TCRs with disease status, and machine learning to predict cytomegalovirus infection status. The study was designed to test whether signatures of past pathogen exposure could be identified by cataloging public T cell receptors. Summary of the overall study and its limitations: Of the cluster scores, 90% to 95% were above 0 in a later analysis, which found that TCRs clustered in the first cohort also tended to co-occur in the 120 validation repertoires. Cytomegalovirus status was reported to be diagnosed by the classifier with high specificity and sensitivity in both the original and validation cohorts. It was suggested by the authors that the approach could potentially be generalized to other disease states and immunological phenotypes. A total of roughly 160 TCR beta chains were listed by the study as associated with cytomegalovirus. The validation cohort had no HLA typing available for a later analysis, so co-occurrence within that cohort was assessed over all 110 or so repertoires. Most TCR sequences were seen in very few donors, while some public TCRs were found in many individuals. In vitro tests confirmed that three of the cytomegalovirus-associated TCR beta chains recognize cytomegalovirus antigens.

Donors formed part of the validation cohort, which comprised 120 or so subjects and was distinct from the first cohort of under 850 subjects. From the cysteine up to the phenylalanine, the CDR3 has a length of 13 residues. The CDR3 DNA has 39 bases and is translated from base 1. Unmatched junction bases come to 4, with V trimmed by 8 bases and J by 4 bases. Looking up the germline V gene (reference sequence) yields CDR1 LNHDA and CDR2 SQIVND. Receptor libraries were prepared by the immunoSEQ multiplex PCR assay. In the authors' own workflow: A statistical classification framework was built for diagnosing cytomegalovirus status from the catalog of TCR beta chain sequences. Held by TCRdb, this immuneACCESS table contains in-frame sequences only and omits some clones. Under half of the omission traces to an unresolved V gene where checked; the cause of the rest is unknown. Clonal size and the V and J genes are those of that table, whereas D and trimming came from the DNA. This sample lists about 120,000 clones; roughly 88% were detected once. The top ten clones comprise over 6% of the sample.

A note on this clone: Its antigen is still unknown. Base qualities are not provided; no much larger clone lies one nucleotide away.

The sample was PBMCs. The source is a woman between 18 and 29 years old in good health and CMV-seropositive. Recombination linked TRBV19 to TRBJ2-3; the junction holds 9 bases that match TRBD1. The CDR3 has the sequence CASGDRAADTQYF. The nucleotides read TGTGCCAGTGGGGACAGGGCGGCAGATACGCAGTATTTT.